This T cell receptor beta chain was documented in a study of spatial heterogeneity in lung cancer. Study-wide background: Correlation of TCR transcript counts in tumor regions with a T cell module score from matched bulk RNA-seq was strong.

V was clipped by 3 bases and J by 7 bases, with 13 bases between them. Germline lookup yields CDR1 SGHTA and CDR2 FQGNSA. This CDR3 has 14 amino acids. This clonotype was found many times. Antigen: not known. Time point meaning: sample taken at primary tumor resection. TCRs were sequenced from unsorted whole RNA of tumor, nontumor lung or PBMC. TCR cDNA molecules were tagged individually, and each one carried a unique molecular identifier. MiXCR, run by TCRdb on the 5' RACE reads, gives a single entry per CDR3 protein. This table has about 3,400 distinct CDR3 sequences, around 6% appearing once. Findings and caveats of the study: Counts of expanded alpha and beta TCRs within tumors tracked the tumor nonsynonymous mutation count.

This chain joins TRBV7-2 and TRBJ2-1; unclear D gene. The sample consisted of lung tumor tissue, taken at surgery. The sequence was obtained from a female donor with early-stage non-small cell lung cancer. For the CDR3, the DNA is TGTGCCAGCAGCTTCGGCAGGAGTTGGAATGAGCAGTTCTTC. It encodes CASSFGRSWNEQFF. Full variable domain (missing parts from reference TRBV7-2 and TRBJ2-1): GAGVSQSPSNKVTEKGKDVELRCDPISGHTALYWYRQSLGQGLEFLIYFQGNSAPDKSGLPSDRFSAERTGGSVSTLTIQRTQQEDSAVYLCASSFGRSWNEQFFGPGTRLTVL.